Below, 5 T cell receptor beta chains from the same sample are listed, as sequenced in a study of CD8 T cells in ankylosing spondylitis (dated by TCRdb to the late 2010s). Library generation was performed with 5' RACE. Data came from an Illumina HiSeq 2500. Through fastp at Q25 and MiXCR, TCRdb rebuilt clones from the public reads, retaining in-frame beta chains. Identical CDR3 proteins give one entry, which carries the most common genes and DNA. The sample contains roughly 130,000 distinct CDR3 sequences, over 6.5% of them found a single time. Jointly, the top ten make up 12% of the sample. The sample taken for sequencing was blood, either unsorted or a sorted T cell fraction (not recorded which). The origin of the receptors is a male donor with ankylosing spondylitis or in good health (not recorded which).

This clonotype was seen at least ten times. The chain combines TRBV20-1 with TRBJ2-2; D unclear. The V gene lost 0 bases and the J gene lost 8 bases, with 10 bases spanning the gap. Germline V gene lookup returns CDR1 DFQATT and CDR2 SNEGSKA (reference sequence). This CDR3 has 13 amino acids. In nucleotides, the CDR3 is TGCAGTGCTAGAGAAACTCCCAGGGGGGAGCTGTTTTTT. Translating it yields CSARETPRGELFF.

This clonotype was counted many times. The J gene is TRBJ2-3, the V gene TRBV7-2; tentatively, D is TRBD2 (6 bases). The V and J ends lost 8 bases and 6 bases respectively, with 18 bases between them. Germline V CDR1 and CDR2: SGHTA, FQGNSA. The CDR3 spans 14 residues. The CDR3 protein is CASHTTRAGDTQYF. The CDR3 DNA sequence: TGTGCCAGCCATACGACGAGGGCGGGGGATACGCAGTATTTT.

This clonotype appeared many times. The gene calls are TRBV20-1 and TRBJ2-1, with TRBD2 identical over 11 bases. This CDR3 region has 15 residues. V shed 5 bases, J shed 0 bases, and the junction held 3 bases outside the gene matches. The V gene's germline CDR1 is DFQATT and CDR2 SNEGSKA (reference sequence). In DNA form, the CDR3 reads TGCAGTGCTCGCGGACTAGCGGGCTCCTACAATGAGCAGTTCTTC. This translates into CSARGLAGSYNEQFF.

This clonotype was counted ten times or more. This chain uses TRBV20-1 with TRBJ2-2, with D tentatively TRBD2 (6 bases). The V end lost 0 bases, the J end lost 4 bases, and 12 bases lay between the germline ends. Germline lookup yields CDR1 DFQATT and CDR2 SNEGSKA (reference sequence). The CDR3 sequence is 15 residues long. CDR3 amino acids: CSARDPGGSTGELFF. The CDR3 bases are TGCAGTGCTAGAGATCCCGGGGGTTCCACCGGGGAGCTGTTTTTT.

This clonotype was seen a few times. The chain links TRBV3-1 to TRBJ2-7; 8 bases line up with TRBD2. Looked up from germline, CDR1 is LGHDT and CDR2 is YNNKEL (reference sequence). J gave up 6 bases and V 3 bases, and 10 bases lay outside the gene matches. This CDR3 is 15 amino acids long. The CDR3 region is CASSHEPGLGSEQYF. DNA of the CDR3: TGTGCCAGCAGCCATGAACCGGGACTAGGCAGCGAGCAGTACTTC.